The entry below describes one T cell receptor (beta chain). The antigen is undetermined. Method: immunoSEQ multiplex PCR; TCRdb's copy keeps in-frame clones and lacks some. The sample lists about 60,000 clones; 81% were seen once. This CDR3 contains 16 residues. V lost 4 bases, J lost 5 bases, and 7 bases stayed unmatched. Germline V gene sequence: CDR1 MNHEY, CDR2 SMNVEV (reference sequence). The data belong to a study of a mutant IDH1 vaccine in newly diagnosed glioma. The time point was: week 35, safety follow-up. Each dose of the vaccine consisted of 300 ug of mutant IDH1 20-mer peptide, with topical imiquimod.

The receptor's source is a middle-aged man with glioma. The chain employs TRBV27 and TRBJ2-2, with TRBD2 matching over 10 bases. Sequencing was performed on PBMCs, taken from a glioma patient whose treatment included an IDH1 peptide vaccine. The chain's CDR3 is CASSSLAGVKTGELFF. CDR3 in DNA: TGTGCCAGCAGTTCCCTAGCGGGAGTAAAAACCGGGGAGCTGTTTTTT.